This TCR beta chain was sequenced during a study of cytomegalovirus exposure and HLA in healthy donors. The PCR made use of 60 Vbeta and 13 Jbeta primers. Data came from immunoSEQ multiplex PCR; TCRdb stores just in-frame clones and leaves some out. The sample lists approximately 210,000 clones; around 81% were seen once. Germline CDR1 MGHRA, CDR2 YSYEKL. Trimming left V 8 bases short and J 5 bases short, with 16 bases between. CDR3 length equals 13 residues. This chain connects TRBV4-1 to TRBJ2-7, with D hard to call. The source material was PBMCs. This TCR was recovered from a man aged 18 to 35 in good health and CMV-seronegative. CDR3 region: CASGRGFSNEQYF. For the CDR3, the DNA is TGCGCCAGCGGAAGAGGATTTAGCAACGAGCAGTACTTC.